These 11 T cell receptor delta chains were all obtained from the same sample, sequenced in a study of γδ T cells in repeated Plasmodium falciparum infection. Bulk repertoires came from Vgamma9/Vdelta2+ or Vdelta2-negative gammadelta T cells flow-sorted from PBMC. TCRdb reprocessed the multiplex PCR reads through CATT. The repertoire holds roughly 93,000 delta-chain clones, with 0.9% to 1% as singletons. The sample was gamma-delta T cells from blood. The receptors derive from a pool of human donors (malaria-infected and uninfected, not separated).

Notes on this clone: A far larger clone is a single base away, which makes a read error likely. Other DNA sequences in the sample encode the same CDR3. This chain connects TRDV2 to TRDJ1, with D perhaps TRDD3 (6 bases). The J gene, not given by TCRdb, was assigned here from a germline match of the nucleotide sequence. CDR3 length: 18 amino acids. CDR1 and CDR2 (germline): GEAIGNYY, EKD. CDR3 DNA sequence: TGTGCCTGTGACACCGTGGCGAAGGTGAGGGATAACTCCGACAAACTCATCTTT. Translating gives CACDTVAKVRDNSDKLIF.

As for this clone: This likely came from a read error, as a far larger clone is one base away. This specimen includes other DNA sequences encoding the same CDR3. TRDV2 is the V gene, and the J gene was not called; TRDD3 is taken as the D call from the table, unchecked against the DNA. The germline gives CDR1 GEAIGNYY, CDR2 EKD. The CDR3 is made up of 18 amino acids. CDR3 sequence reads: CACYHGTGGPTGTDKLIF. The CDR3 bases are TGTGCCTGCTACCACGGGACTGGGGGACCTACAGGGACCGATAAGCTCATCTTT.

This clone was counted only a few times. A far larger clone is a single base away, which makes a read error likely. The identical CDR3 is also encoded by other nucleotide sequences in the sample. The V and J genes are TRDV1 and TRDJ1, with 11 bases that match TRDD3. TCRdb records no J gene; here it was assigned by comparing the DNA to germline. The CDR3 runs 22 residues. CDR1 TSWWSYY and CDR2 QGS come from the germline V gene. CDR3 sequence reads: CALGDSPPKGDGGYGKGDKLIF. Here the CDR3 DNA reads TGCGCTCTTGGGGACTCCCCTCCTAAAGGGGATGGGGGATACGGGAAAGGCGATAAACTCATCTTT.

This clone was counted only a few times. The TCRdb record carries a much larger clone's protein, which differs from this DNA's translation at residue 5; a read error is the likely cause, and the protein listed here is the DNA translation. The CDR3 DNA follows: TGTGCCTGTGACGCCGTCGGTCCGATGACTGGGGAGCGCTCCTGGGACACCCGACAGATGTTTTTC. Amino acids: CACDAVGPMTGERSWDTRQMFF. The chain has TRDV2 and TRDJ3; TRDD3 aligns across 7 bases. The J gene was missing in TCRdb and was found by matching the end of the DNA to germline. The CDR3 has 22 residues. Germline CDR1 and CDR2: GEAIGNYY and EKD. Germline trimming cut 3 bases from V and 0 bases from J; bases unmatched to any gene: 19.

About this clone itself: TCRdb pairs this DNA with a much larger clone's protein that differs at residue 5, likely a read error; the protein shown was translated from the DNA. The V and J genes are TRDV2 and TRDJ1, with 9 nucleotides matching TRDD3. Matching the DNA to germline supplied the J gene, which TCRdb does not give. The CDR3 runs 17 residues. Germline V gene data show CDR1 as GEAIGNYY and CDR2 as EKD. The trim removed 3 bases at V and 0 bases at J, leaving 10 bases unmatched. The CDR3 reads CACDALGIRGHTDKLIF. CDR3 coding DNA: TGTGCCTGTGACGCGCTGGGGATACGCGGGCACACCGATAAACTCATCTTT.

This clone appeared many times. This DNA's translation differs at residue 7 from TCRdb's protein, which comes from a much larger clone; a read error is likely, and the protein shown is translated from the DNA. The rearrangement uses TRDV2 and TRDJ1, with 7 positions matching TRDD3. The J gene comes from matching the DNA to germline here; TCRdb lacks it. Germline V gives CDR1 GEAIGNYY, CDR2 EKD. V was clipped by 1 base and J by 3 bases; unmatched bases: 10. This CDR3 has 16 amino acids. CDR3 sequence: CACDTVLAGYSDKLIF. CDR3 DNA sequence: TGTGCCTGTGACACAGTTTTGGCGGGATACTCCGATAAACTCATCTTT.

On this clone: A far larger clone lies a single base away; this is likely a read error. Other DNA sequences from this sample encode an identical CDR3 as well. V and J are TRDV1 and TRDJ1; weak D call: TRDD2 (6 bases). Germline lookup yields CDR1 TSWWSYY and CDR2 QGS. The V end was cut by 0 bases, the J end by 0 bases, with 29 bases between. The CDR3 runs 22 residues. Here the CDR3 reads CALGELEFVLREDALYTDKLIF. The DNA of the CDR3 is TGTGCTCTTGGGGAACTAGAATTTGTCCTACGTGAGGATGCTCTTTACACCGATAAACTCATCTTT.

This clone was recorded a few times. This DNA translates differently at residue 15 from the TCRdb protein, which is that of a much larger clone; a read error is likely, and the protein shown is the DNA's own translation. The CDR3 protein is CALGKGRFLAGGDTRYTDKLIF. The CDR3 region has the DNA TGTGCTCTTGGGAAAGGGCGGTTCCTAGCGGGTGGGGATACCAGGTACACCGATAAACTCATCTTT. The genes are TRDV1 and TRDJ1; TRDD3 matches at 8 bases. Here the J gene came from matching the DNA to germline, since TCRdb omits it. This CDR3 region has 22 residues. V was clipped by 5 bases and J by 0 bases; unmatched bases: 26. From germline, CDR1 is TSWWSYY and CDR2 QGS.

There are many counts of this clone. V usage is TRDV1 and J usage is TRDJ1; D not certain. Germline V gene lookup returns CDR1 TSWWSYY and CDR2 QGS. This CDR3 comprises 14 residues. The V end lost 3 bases, the J end lost 10 bases, and 18 bases lay between the germline ends. CDR3 residues: CALGDPSGGIRLIF. In nucleotides, the CDR3 is TGTGCTCTTGGGGACCCTAGTGGCGGAATTAGACTCATCTTT.

Ten or more counts support this clone. This sequence joins TRDV2 and TRDJ1; 13 bases map to TRDD3. Trimming at V came to 0 bases and at J to 9 bases, leaving 24 bases not matched to a gene. This CDR3 comprises 21 residues. Per germline, CDR1 GEAIGNYY and CDR2 EKD. The CDR3 nucleotides are TGTGCCTGTGACACCGTCCTGAGGCCCCCCACACTGGGGGATACGCGGGTAGAACTCATCTTT. It is translated as CACDTVLRPPTLGDTRVELIF.

Concerning this clone: A read error likely explains this, since a far larger clone differs by one base. Other DNA sequences in this sample translate to the same CDR3. The CDR3 spells CACDGPVLGDTRSSWDTRQMFF. The CDR3 bases are TGTGCCTGTGACGGCCCTGTCCTGGGGGATACGCGTAGCTCCTGGGACACCCGGCAGATGTTTTTC. V is TRDV2 and J is TRDJ3, with TRDD3 matching over 12 bases. The J gene was not available in TCRdb and was assigned here by matching the DNA to germline segments. CDR1 is GEAIGNYY and CDR2 is EKD in the germline V gene. There are 22 residues in the CDR3.